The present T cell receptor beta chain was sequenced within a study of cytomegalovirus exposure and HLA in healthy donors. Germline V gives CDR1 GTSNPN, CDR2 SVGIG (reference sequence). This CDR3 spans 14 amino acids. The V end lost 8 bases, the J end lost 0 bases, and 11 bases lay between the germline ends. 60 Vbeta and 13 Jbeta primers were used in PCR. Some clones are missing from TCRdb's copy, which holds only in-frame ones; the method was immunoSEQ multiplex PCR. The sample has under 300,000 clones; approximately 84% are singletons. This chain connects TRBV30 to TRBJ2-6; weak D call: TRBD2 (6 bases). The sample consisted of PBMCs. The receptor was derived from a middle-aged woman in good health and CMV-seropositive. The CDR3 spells CAGRGISGANVLTF. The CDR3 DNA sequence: TGTGCCGGCCGCGGGATCTCTGGGGCCAACGTCCTGACTTTC.